This T cell receptor beta chain was documented in a study of blood T cell repertoires in COVID-19. For the study at large: T cells, B-cell-depleted T cells, or PBMCs supplied cDNA or gDNA.

J gave up 13 bases and V 4 bases, and 14 bases lay outside the gene matches. CDR1 is SGHDT and CDR2 is YYEEEE in the germline V gene. The CDR3 sequence is 14 residues long. The data were produced by immunoSEQ multiplex PCR, yet TCRdb's version contains in-frame clones alone and is incomplete. The data hold about 39,000 clones, with 75% to 90% observed a single time. The receptor comes from a man in his sixties with acute or convalescent COVID-19. The sequenced material came from peripheral blood. The rearrangement links TRBV5-6 to TRBJ1-5, with 7 bases that match TRBD1. CDR3 protein: CASSRDSTPLLQHF. The CDR3 DNA sequence: TGTGCCAGCAGCCGGGACAGCACTCCTCTGTTACAGCATTTT.